This is a list of T cell receptor beta chains from one sample in a study of T cell responses to AZD1222 COVID-19 vaccine. Data came from immunoSEQ multiplex PCR; TCRdb stores just in-frame clones and leaves some out. The sample comprises roughly 110,000 clones, about nine tenths of which are singletons, and around 7.6% rests with the top ten. This material consisted of peripheral blood, taken 28 days after the second AZD1222 dose. All receptors derive from an adult who received the AZD1222 COVID-19 vaccine. CDR3s include the opening cysteine and the closing phenylalanine or tryptophan. Fields, in order: D gene, clone size, J gene, V gene, CDR3 DNA, CDR3 protein. A D gene is named only where the DNA matches it firmly. Clone size appears in some rows only: once, few, many, or a class for an expanded clone.

D: .
size: .
J: TRBJ1-1
V: TRBV19
DNA: TGTGCCAGTAGTGGGGGGTCAGGCACTGAAGCTTTCTTT
CDR3: CASSGGSGTEAFF

D: .
size: .
J: TRBJ1-6
V: TRBV7-8
DNA: TGTGCCAGCAGGGTGGGATCGGATGATTCACCCCTCCACTTT
CDR3: CASRVGSDDSPLHF

D: .
size: .
J: TRBJ1-1
V: TRBV6-5
DNA: TGTGCCAGCAGTTACTTGGGTGGGATTGAAGCTTTCTTT
CDR3: CASSYLGGIEAFF

D: .
size: .
J: TRBJ1-5
V: TRBV27
DNA: TGTGCCAGCAGTTTATCGGCAGTTAATCAGCCCCAGCATTTT
CDR3: CASSLSAVNQPQHF

D: TRBD2
size: .
J: TRBJ2-1
V: TRBV19
DNA: TGTGCCAGTAGCCAACTCCAGGCGGGGGGGCCCCCGTTCTTC
CDR3: CASSQLQAGGPPFF

D: .
size: once
J: TRBJ1-6
V: TRBV27
DNA: TGTGCCAGCAGTTTAGTGGGACCGGGGGAATATAATTCACCCCTCCACTTT
CDR3: CASSLVGPGEYNSPLHF

D: .
size: .
J: TRBJ2-7
V: TRBV11-2
DNA: TGTGCCAGCAGCTTACGGTGGACGGATTCCTACGAGCAGTACTTC
CDR3: CASSLRWTDSYEQYF

D: TRBD1
size: .
J: TRBJ1-2
V: TRBV7-9
DNA: TGTGCCAGCAGCTTAGTGGCATCAGGGGGGTTGGTTGGCTACACCTTC
CDR3: CASSLVASGGLVGYTF

D: .
size: .
J: TRBJ1-2
V: TRBV5-4
DNA: TGTGCCAGCAGCCGGGACAAAACTAACTATGGCTACACCTTC
CDR3: CASSRDKTNYGYTF

D: .
size: .
J: TRBJ1-2
V: TRBV7-2
DNA: TGTGCCAGCAGCTTAGCCCGCTTTGGGGATGGCTACACCTTC
CDR3: CASSLARFGDGYTF

D: .
size: .
J: TRBJ1-4
V: TRBV19
DNA: TGTGCCAGTAGTATAGGCGGGGCTAATGAAAAACTGTTTTTT
CDR3: CASSIGGANEKLFF

D: .
size: .
J: TRBJ1-1
V: TRBV12-3/TRBV12-4
DNA: TGTGCCAGCAGACCAGGGTGGGGCACTGAAGCTTTCTTT
CDR3: CASRPGWGTEAFF

D: TRBD2
size: once
J: TRBJ2-7
V: TRBV4-3
DNA: TGCGCCAGCAGCCGGACTAGCGGGGGGGCCTACGAGCAGTACTTC
CDR3: CASSRTSGGAYEQYF

D: TRBD2
size: .
J: TRBJ2-3
V: TRBV19
DNA: TGTGCCAGTAGTATGTTGGCTAGCGGAGCAGATACGCAGTATTTT
CDR3: CASSMLASGADTQYF

D: .
size: .
J: TRBJ1-1
V: TRBV6-4
DNA: TGTGCCAGCAGGGACAGCGATAGGGGAACTGAAGCTTTCTTT
CDR3: CASRDSDRGTEAFF

D: .
size: .
J: TRBJ2-7
V: TRBV4-3
DNA: TGCGCCAGCAGCCAAGGACCCCTCTCGGGTGAGCAGTACTTC
CDR3: CASSQGPLSGEQYF

D: TRBD2
size: .
J: TRBJ2-1
V: TRBV25-1
DNA: TGTGCCAGCAGTGGACACCAGCGGGGGCCCTACAATGAGCAGTTCTTC
CDR3: CASSGHQRGPYNEQFF

D: .
size: .
J: TRBJ1-5
V: TRBV19
DNA: TGTGCCAGTAGTAGCCAGGGAGGCAAATATAGCAATCAGCCCCAGCATTTT
CDR3: CASSSQGGKYSNQPQHF

D: TRBD1
size: .
J: TRBJ1-3
V: TRBV4-1
DNA: TGCGCCAGCAGCCAAGAGGGACAGGGGTCTGGAAACACCATATATTTT
CDR3: CASSQEGQGSGNTIYF

D: TRBD1
size: .
J: TRBJ2-7
V: TRBV6-5
DNA: TGTGCCAGCAGTTATAACAGGGGACCCGGCTACGAGCAGTACTTC
CDR3: CASSYNRGPGYEQYF

D: TRBD1
size: .
J: TRBJ2-2
V: TRBV2
DNA: TGTGCCAGGGACAGGGGGCCATTAGACACCGGGGAGCTGTTTTTT
CDR3: CARDRGPLDTGELFF

D: .
size: .
J: TRBJ1-1
V: TRBV9
DNA: TGTGCCAGCAGCGTAGAGGGGGGACTTACTGAAGCTTTCTTT
CDR3: CASSVEGGLTEAFF

D: TRBD2
size: .
J: TRBJ2-7
V: TRBV11-3
DNA: TGTGCCAGCAGCACGGGACTAGCGGAAACCTACGAGCAGTACTTC
CDR3: CASSTGLAETYEQYF

D: .
size: once
J: TRBJ1-5
V: TRBV19
DNA: TGTGCCACCAACGAGGCGGGGGCCCGGCATCAGCCCCAGCATTTT
CDR3: CATNEAGARHQPQHF

D: .
size: .
J: TRBJ1-4
V: TRBV13
DNA: TGTGCCAGCAGCCCGCCGGGGGAAAAACTGTTTTTT
CDR3: CASSPPGEKLFF

D: .
size: .
J: TRBJ1-1
V: TRBV12-5
DNA: TGTGCTAGTGGTTTGGGGTTGGGGACTGAAGCTTTCTTT
CDR3: CASGLGLGTEAFF

D: .
size: .
J: TRBJ1-6
V: TRBV7-9
DNA: TGTGCCAGCAGCTTACTTTGGGACCCTAATTCACCCCTCCACTTT
CDR3: CASSLLWDPNSPLHF

D: .
size: .
J: TRBJ1-1
V: TRBV18
DNA: TGTGCCAGCTCACCGTGGGAAAATGAAGCTTTCTTT
CDR3: CASSPWENEAFF

D: TRBD2
size: .
J: TRBJ2-2
V: TRBV9
DNA: TGTGCCAGCCCCAGCGGGGGGGGTACCGGGGAGCTGTTTTTT
CDR3: CASPSGGGTGELFF

D: .
size: .
J: TRBJ2-7
V: TRBV7-9
DNA: TGTGCCAGCAGCTTAATGGGGAGCTCCTACGAGCAGTACTTC
CDR3: CASSLMGSSYEQYF

D: TRBD1
size: .
J: TRBJ2-1
V: TRBV5-1
DNA: TGCGCCAGCGCCGCGGGACAGGGGTACAATGAGCAGTTCTTC
CDR3: CASAAGQGYNEQFF

D: TRBD2
size: .
J: TRBJ2-7
V: TRBV11-2
DNA: TGTGCCAGCAGCTTAGTGTTCGGGGCTAGCGGGATCTACGAGCAGTACTTC
CDR3: CASSLVFGASGIYEQYF

D: .
size: .
J: TRBJ2-2
V: TRBV19
DNA: TGTGCCAGTGGGGCGGCAGCGGTAATAACCGGGGAGCTGTTTTTT
CDR3: CASGAAAVITGELFF

D: TRBD1
size: .
J: TRBJ2-1
V: TRBV7-2
DNA: TGTGCCAGCAGCTTTCGGACAGGGGGCTTCAATGAGCAGTTCTTC
CDR3: CASSFRTGGFNEQFF

D: .
size: .
J: TRBJ1-4
V: TRBV4-2
DNA: TGTGCCAGCCAGCCCGACGGTGAAAAACTGTTTTTT
CDR3: CASQPDGEKLFF

D: .
size: .
J: TRBJ2-7
V: TRBV14
DNA: TGTGCCAGCAGCTCGACGACAGATCCTAACTCCTACGAGCGGTACTTC
CDR3: CASSSTTDPNSYERYF

D: .
size: .
J: TRBJ1-5
V: TRBV19
DNA: TGTGCCAGTAGTATGTCGACAAATAGCAATCAGCCCCAGCATTTT
CDR3: CASSMSTNSNQPQHF

D: TRBD2
size: .
J: TRBJ2-1
V: TRBV6-2/TRBV6-3
DNA: TGTGCCAGCAGTTACGCTAGCGGGGAGGCTAGTGTAGGTGAGCAGTTCTTC
CDR3: CASSYASGEASVGEQFF

D: .
size: .
J: TRBJ2-7
V: TRBV4-3
DNA: TGCGCCAGCAGCCAGTATCGGGGAGGGGGCTACTCCTACGAGCAGTACTTC
CDR3: CASSQYRGGGYSYEQYF

D: .
size: .
J: TRBJ1-1
V: TRBV29-1
DNA: TGCAGCGTTGGTCGTGCCTGGGGTAACACTGAAGCTTTCTTT
CDR3: CSVGRAWGNTEAFF

D: TRBD2
size: .
J: TRBJ2-5
V: TRBV11-2
DNA: TGTGCCAGCAGCCCTAGACTAGCGAGAGAGACCCAGTACTTC
CDR3: CASSPRLARETQYF

D: TRBD2
size: .
J: TRBJ2-1
V: TRBV5-6
DNA: TGTGCCAGCAGCTTGGGGACTAGCACCTACAATGAGCAGTTCTTC
CDR3: CASSLGTSTYNEQFF

D: TRBD1
size: .
J: TRBJ2-2
V: TRBV6-5
DNA: TGTGCCAGCACCCCGACAGGGCCCGGGGAGCTGTTTTTT
CDR3: CASTPTGPGELFF

D: .
size: .
J: TRBJ1-2
V: TRBV2
DNA: TGTGCCAGCAGGGATCAGGTTAGCTACACCTTC
CDR3: CASRDQVSYTF

D: .
size: .
J: TRBJ2-2
V: TRBV28
DNA: TGTGCCAGCATTCTCTCCTCAGGGGTGACCGGGGAGCTGTTTTTT
CDR3: CASILSSGVTGELFF

D: .
size: .
J: TRBJ1-2
V: TRBV11-2
DNA: TGTGCCAGCAGCTTACAGGGGACGGTCGGCTACACCTTC
CDR3: CASSLQGTVGYTF

D: TRBD1
size: .
J: TRBJ2-7
V: TRBV3-1/TRBV3-2
DNA: TGTGCCAGCAGCGGACAAACCGGGACAGTCCACATCTACGAGCAGTACTTC
CDR3: CASSGQTGTVHIYEQYF

D: .
size: once
J: TRBJ1-5
V: TRBV2
DNA: TGTGCCAGCAGAGGGGACCTAAGCAATCAGCCCCAGCATTTT
CDR3: CASRGDLSNQPQHF

D: .
size: .
J: TRBJ1-5
V: TRBV2
DNA: TGTGCCAGCAGGACCAGGGATCTGGGCAATCAGCCCCAGCATTTT
CDR3: CASRTRDLGNQPQHF

D: .
size: .
J: TRBJ2-6
V: TRBV2
DNA: TGTGCCAGCAGTTCCAGCTCTGGGGCCAACGTCCTGACTTTC
CDR3: CASSSSSGANVLTF

D: .
size: .
J: TRBJ2-5
V: TRBV7-9
DNA: TGTGCCAGCAGCCCGGTTGCACCCCAAGAGACCCAGTACTTC
CDR3: CASSPVAPQETQYF

D: .
size: few
J: TRBJ1-1
V: TRBV29-1
DNA: TGCAGCGCCACCTCGAGCCCGGACACTGAAGCTTTCTTT
CDR3: CSATSSPDTEAFF

D: TRBD2
size: few
J: TRBJ2-3
V: TRBV4-3
DNA: TGCGCCAGCAGCGCAACTAGCGGGGGGGCCTCAGATACGCAGTATTTT
CDR3: CASSATSGGASDTQYF

D: TRBD2
size: .
J: TRBJ2-2
V: TRBV6-5
DNA: TGTGCCAGCAGTTACCGGGAGGGCGGGGAGCTGTTTTTT
CDR3: CASSYREGGELFF

D: .
size: .
J: TRBJ2-3
V: TRBV7-7
DNA: TGTGCTAGCAGCTTAGCTGGGGTTGCGACAGATACGCAGTATTTT
CDR3: CASSLAGVATDTQYF

D: .
size: .
J: TRBJ1-1
V: TRBV18
DNA: TGTGCCAGCTCACCAAAAGGGGACACTGAAGCTTTCTTT
CDR3: CASSPKGDTEAFF

D: .
size: .
J: TRBJ2-6
V: TRBV4-3
DNA: TGCGCCAGCAGCCAAAGGCTTGGGAGCTCTGGGGCCAACGTCCTGACTTTC
CDR3: CASSQRLGSSGANVLTF

D: .
size: .
J: TRBJ1-6
V: TRBV6-5
DNA: TGTGCCAGCAGGCCCAGGCTTGCTAATTCACCCCTCCACTTT
CDR3: CASRPRLANSPLHF

D: .
size: .
J: TRBJ1-6
V: TRBV7-9
DNA: TGTGCCAGCAGCGACCTATCGGGGTCACCCCTCCACTTT
CDR3: CASSDLSGSPLHF

D: .
size: .
J: TRBJ2-5
V: TRBV7-6
DNA: TGTGCCAGCAGCTTAGGGACTACCCAAGAGACCCAGTACTTC
CDR3: CASSLGTTQETQYF